This T cell receptor beta chain was found in a study of blood T cell repertoires in COVID-19 (dated by TCRdb to 2019 to 2021). With regard to the full study: The collaborator samples originated in the United States, Italy and Spain and spanned the acute and convalescent phases of COVID-19. The material from the prospective study consisted of cDNA or gDNA derived from T cells, B-cell-depleted T cells, or PBMCs. Deeply sampled blood TCRbeta repertoires from subjects exposed to, actively infected with, or recovered from COVID-19 were included in the dataset. The repertoires were released in a freely available public database meant as a resource for research on the immune response to SARS-CoV-2. Samples came from the ongoing ImmuneRACE study (first 160 participants) plus 1,254 subjects from 6 global collaborators. Nearly every sample came with metadata listing a de-identified subject ID, COVID-19 status, age in years and sex. Where HLA class I and class II types were available, the types were taken from metadata supplied by the sample provider, not from assay-based typing. Paper-wide results and their limitations: The amount of clinical and demographic metadata varied by source and participant and was provided uncurated.

A note on this clone: What this receptor recognizes is not known. Per-base qualities were not stored, and no clone one base away is much larger.

Each collaborating institution followed its own protocols to collect whole blood in K2EDTA tubes. For TCRbeta analysis, collaborators shipped samples in one of three forms: frozen whole blood, isolated PBMCs, or DNA extracted from either of those sample types. TCRbeta CDR3 regions were amplified from genomic DNA by means of the immunoSEQ Assay, a bias-controlled multiplex PCR. On the authors' methods: The number of nucleated cells in each sample was estimated from the amplification of reference gene primers within the assay. To quantify the absolute abundance of each unique TCRbeta CDR3 rearrangement, sequence reads were collapsed and filtered. Productive Simpson clonality was computed per sample as the square root of Simpson's diversity index over productive rearrangements. Drawn from immuneACCESS, this table holds only the in-frame rearrangements with V and J called that TCRdb kept. Clones are partly lost; checked studies trace under half to an unresolved V gene and leave the rest unexplained. That table gives V, J and clone size, and the DNA gave D and trimming. This sample is represented by approximately 74,000 clones; 80% to 90% of them were singletons. Nearly 5% of the sample comes from the top ten.

This receptor was identified in an elderly woman with active or convalescent COVID-19. Sequencing was carried out using peripheral blood.

The CDR3 reads as follows: CASSFDGRLANTGELFF. The nucleotides read TGTGCCAGCAGCTTCGATGGCAGGCTCGCGAACACCGGGGAGCTGTTTTTT. This sequence uses TRBV11-2 and TRBJ2-2, with no confident D gene call. The germline V gene provides CDR1 SGHAT and CDR2 FQNNGV. Including the terminal cysteine and phenylalanine, the CDR3 comprises 17 residues. Kept here is only the CDR3 DNA, which spans 51 bases and is read in frame from base 1. V is clipped by 3 bases and J by 0 bases, and the sequence between their germline boundaries is 14 bases long.